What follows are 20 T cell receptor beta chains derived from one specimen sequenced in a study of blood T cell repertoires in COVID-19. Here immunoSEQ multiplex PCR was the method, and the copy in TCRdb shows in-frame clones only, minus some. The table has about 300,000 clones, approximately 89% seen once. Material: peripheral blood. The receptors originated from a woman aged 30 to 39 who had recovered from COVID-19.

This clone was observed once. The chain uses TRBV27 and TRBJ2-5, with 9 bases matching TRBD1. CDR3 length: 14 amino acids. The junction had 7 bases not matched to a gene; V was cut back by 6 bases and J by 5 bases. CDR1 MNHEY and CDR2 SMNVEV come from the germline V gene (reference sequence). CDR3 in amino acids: CASRSGTGRETQYF. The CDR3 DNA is TGTGCCAGCAGATCCGGGACAGGGAGGGAGACCCAGTACTTC.

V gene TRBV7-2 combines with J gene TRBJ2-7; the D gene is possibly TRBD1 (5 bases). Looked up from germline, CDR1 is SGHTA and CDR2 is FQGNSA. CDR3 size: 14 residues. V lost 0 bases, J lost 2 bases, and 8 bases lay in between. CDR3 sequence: CASSLASGTYEQYF. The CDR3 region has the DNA TGTGCCAGCAGCTTAGCGTCAGGGACCTACGAGCAGTACTTC.

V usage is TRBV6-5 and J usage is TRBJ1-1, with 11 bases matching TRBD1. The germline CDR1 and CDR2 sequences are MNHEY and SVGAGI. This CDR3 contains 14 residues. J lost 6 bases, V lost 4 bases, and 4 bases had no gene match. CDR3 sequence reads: CASSLGQGVPEAFF. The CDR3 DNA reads TGTGCCAGCAGTTTGGGACAGGGGGTTCCTGAAGCTTTCTTT.

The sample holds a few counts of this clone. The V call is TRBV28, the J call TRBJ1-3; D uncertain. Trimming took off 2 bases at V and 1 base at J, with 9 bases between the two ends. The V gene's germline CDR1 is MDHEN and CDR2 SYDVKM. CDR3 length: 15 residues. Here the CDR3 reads CASSLISGSGNTIYF. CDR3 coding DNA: TGTGCCAGCAGTTTAATATCGGGATCTGGAAACACCATATATTTT. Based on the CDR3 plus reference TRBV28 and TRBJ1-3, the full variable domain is DVKVTQSSRYLVKRTGEKVFLECVQDMDHENMFWYRQDPGLGLRLIYFSYDVKMKEKGDIPEGYSVSREKKERFSLILESASTNQTSMYLCASSLISGSGNTIYFGEGSWLTVV.

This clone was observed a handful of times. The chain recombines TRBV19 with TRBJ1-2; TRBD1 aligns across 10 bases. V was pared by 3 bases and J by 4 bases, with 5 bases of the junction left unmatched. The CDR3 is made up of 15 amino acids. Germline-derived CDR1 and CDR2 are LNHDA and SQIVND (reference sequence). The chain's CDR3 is CASSMGTGALYGYTF. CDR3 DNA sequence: TGTGCCAGTAGTATGGGGACAGGGGCGCTCTATGGCTACACCTTC. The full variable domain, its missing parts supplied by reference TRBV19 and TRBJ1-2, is DGGITQSPKYLFRKEGQNVTLSCEQNLNHDAMYWYRQDPGQGLRLIYYSQIVNDFQKGDIAEGYSVSREKKESFPLTVTSAQKNPTAFYLCASSMGTGALYGYTFGSGTRLTVV.

The CDR3 bases are TGTGCCATCGGGGGGTTGGAAGGAAACACCATATATTTT. Its protein is CAIGGLEGNTIYF. V gene TRBV10-3 combines with J gene TRBJ1-3; perhaps TRBD1 as D (5 bases). V gave up 8 bases and J gave up 4 bases, with 12 bases separating them. Germline V gene data show CDR1 as ENHRY and CDR2 as SYGVKD. The CDR3 loop spans 13 amino acids.

This CDR3 reads CASSEAGGAYGYTF. The CDR3 DNA reads as TGTGCCAGCAGTGAAGCAGGGGGCGCTTACGGCTACACCTTC. This chain joins TRBV6-1 and TRBJ1-2; TRBD1 matches at 7 bases. This CDR3 has 14 residues. In germline, CDR1 is MNHNS, CDR2 SASEGT. V shed 0 bases and J 8 bases; nucleotides not matched to a gene: 6.

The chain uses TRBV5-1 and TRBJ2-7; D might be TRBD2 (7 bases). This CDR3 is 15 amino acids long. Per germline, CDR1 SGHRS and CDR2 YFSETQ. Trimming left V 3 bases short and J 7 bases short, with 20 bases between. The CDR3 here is CASSSLGGGVGEQYF. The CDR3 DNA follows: TGCGCCAGCAGCTCCCTGGGAGGGGGAGTAGGGGAGCAGTACTTC.

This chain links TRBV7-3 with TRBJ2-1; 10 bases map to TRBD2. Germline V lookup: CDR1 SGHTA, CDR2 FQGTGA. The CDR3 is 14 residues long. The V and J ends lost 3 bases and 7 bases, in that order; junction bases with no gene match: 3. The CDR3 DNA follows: TGTGCCAGCAGCTTGGGGACTAGCGAGAATGAGCAGTTCTTC. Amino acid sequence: CASSLGTSENEQFF.

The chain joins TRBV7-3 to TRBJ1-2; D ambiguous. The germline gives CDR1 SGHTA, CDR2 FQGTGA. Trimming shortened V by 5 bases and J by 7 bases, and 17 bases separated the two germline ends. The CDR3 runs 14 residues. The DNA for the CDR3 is TGTGCCAGCAGCAAAAACCCCGGACTGGCTGGCTACACCTTC. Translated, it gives CASSKNPGLAGYTF.

The CDR3 loop reads CASSNRDRRGVDTEAFF. CDR3 nucleotide sequence: TGTGCCAGCAGCAACCGGGACAGGAGAGGGGTAGACACTGAAGCTTTCTTT. The genes are TRBV5-5 and TRBJ1-1; 8 nucleotides agree with TRBD1. V was pared by 4 bases and J by 3 bases, with 14 bases of the junction left unmatched. Germline values: CDR1 SGHKS, CDR2 YYEKEE (reference sequence). The CDR3 consists of 17 residues.

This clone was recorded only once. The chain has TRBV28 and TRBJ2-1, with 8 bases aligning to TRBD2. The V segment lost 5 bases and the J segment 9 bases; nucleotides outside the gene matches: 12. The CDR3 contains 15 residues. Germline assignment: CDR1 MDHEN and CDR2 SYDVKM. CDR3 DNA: TGTGCCAGCAGTCCCAGGGTAGCGGGGAGTGGTGAGCAGTTCTTC. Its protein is CASSPRVAGSGEQFF.

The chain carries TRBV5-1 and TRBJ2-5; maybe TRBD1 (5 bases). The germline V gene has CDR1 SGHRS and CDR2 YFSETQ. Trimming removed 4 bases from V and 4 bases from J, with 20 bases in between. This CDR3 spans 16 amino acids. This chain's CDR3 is CASSPLPQGSGETQYF. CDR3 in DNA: TGCGCCAGCAGCCCCCTGCCCCAGGGTAGTGGAGAGACCCAGTACTTC.

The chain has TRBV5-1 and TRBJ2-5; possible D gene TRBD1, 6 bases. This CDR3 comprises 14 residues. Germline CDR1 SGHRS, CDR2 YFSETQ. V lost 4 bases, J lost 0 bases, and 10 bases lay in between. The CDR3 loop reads CASSQQGNQETQYF. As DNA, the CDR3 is TGCGCCAGCAGCCAACAGGGAAACCAAGAGACCCAGTACTTC.

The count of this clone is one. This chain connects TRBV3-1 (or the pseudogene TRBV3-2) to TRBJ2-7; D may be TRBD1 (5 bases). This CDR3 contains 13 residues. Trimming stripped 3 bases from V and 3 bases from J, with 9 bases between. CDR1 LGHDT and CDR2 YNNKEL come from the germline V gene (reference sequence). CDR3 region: CASSQDILYEQYF. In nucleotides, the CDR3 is TGTGCCAGCAGCCAGGACATACTCTACGAGCAGTACTTC.

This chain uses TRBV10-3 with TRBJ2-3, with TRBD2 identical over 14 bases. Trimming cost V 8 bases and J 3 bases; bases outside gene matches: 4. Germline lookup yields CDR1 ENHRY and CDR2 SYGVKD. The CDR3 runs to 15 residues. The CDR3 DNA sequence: TGTGCCATCGCGACTAGCGGGGGGGCAACAGATACGCAGTATTTT. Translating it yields CAIATSGGATDTQYF.

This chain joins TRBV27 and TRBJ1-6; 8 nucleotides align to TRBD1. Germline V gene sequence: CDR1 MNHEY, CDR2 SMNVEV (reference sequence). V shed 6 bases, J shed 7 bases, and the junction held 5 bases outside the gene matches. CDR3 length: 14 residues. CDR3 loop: CASSPGGPNSPLHF. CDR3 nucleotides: TGTGCCAGCAGCCCAGGGGGCCCCAATTCACCCCTCCACTTT.

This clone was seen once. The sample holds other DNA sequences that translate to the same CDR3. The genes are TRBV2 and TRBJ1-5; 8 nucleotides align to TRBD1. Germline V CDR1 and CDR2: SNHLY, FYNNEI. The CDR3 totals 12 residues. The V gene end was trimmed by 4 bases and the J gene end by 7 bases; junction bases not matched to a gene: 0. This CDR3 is CASSGQGQPQHF. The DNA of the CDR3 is TGTGCCAGCAGTGGACAGGGGCAGCCCCAGCATTTT.

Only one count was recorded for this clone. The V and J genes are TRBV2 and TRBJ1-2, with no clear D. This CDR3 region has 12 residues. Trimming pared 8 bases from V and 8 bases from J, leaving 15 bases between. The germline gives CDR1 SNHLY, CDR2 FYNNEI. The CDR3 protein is CASPRGGGGYTF. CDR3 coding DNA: TGTGCCAGCCCGCGGGGTGGTGGAGGCTACACCTTC.

CDR3 in amino acids: CASSDPPGQRYGYTF. DNA of the CDR3: TGTGCCAGCAGTGATCCACCGGGACAGCGCTATGGCTACACCTTC. This chain uses TRBV2 with TRBJ1-2; TRBD1 matches at 7 bases. Trimming took 3 bases from V and 4 from J; bases not matched to a gene: 8. Looked up from germline, CDR1 is SNHLY and CDR2 is FYNNEI. This CDR3 comprises 15 residues.